The sequence of this T cell receptor beta chain was determined in a study of immune cell composition in non-small cell lung cancer. Findings and limits, study-wide: TIL tumour reactivity correlated with maximal tumour-associated clone frequency in adenocarcinoma. Top 10 clone scores and clonality were higher in squamous than adenocarcinoma.

In regard to this clone: Its cognate antigen is unknown.

The data were produced by immunoSEQ multiplex PCR, yet TCRdb's version contains in-frame clones alone and is incomplete. The sample includes about 3,200 clones, over 70% of them seen just once. V was shortened by 1 base and J by 1 base, with 14 bases between the two germline ends. There are 16 residues in the CDR3. CDR1 is SGHTS, CDR2 YDEGEE, per germline. V gene TRBV5-8 combines with J gene TRBJ1-1; D may be TRBD1 (5 bases). This TCR derives from a human donor with non-small cell lung cancer. The sequencing input was lung tumor tissue. Written as DNA, the CDR3 is TGTGCCAGCAGCTTGTATTTCGGGACTCAGAACACTGAAGCTTTCTTT. This sequence encodes CASSLYFGTQNTEAFF.